This T cell receptor beta chain came from a study of identical twins. Each CDR3 protein is one row after TCRdb ran MiXCR on the 5' RACE reads. The repertoire holds hundreds of thousands of distinct CDR3 sequences, with 15% to 20% as singletons. CDR1 and CDR2 (germline): SEHNR, FQNEAQ (reference sequence). V was pared by 5 bases and J by 0 bases, with 15 bases between. CDR3 length: 16 residues. A further study also used this sample, focusing on T cells expressing NK-cell markers. According to that study: Most of the eight sequenced donors were classified as HCMV-seropositive, and one was classified as seronegative.

The rearrangement uses TRBV7-9 and TRBJ2-3; D may be TRBD2 (5 bases). The source of this sequence is a young woman in good health. Sequenced: PBMCs. CDR3 sequence: CASSPRPTKSTDTQYF. The CDR3 coding sequence is TGTGCCAGCAGCCCCAGACCGACTAAAAGCACAGATACGCAGTATTTT.